The 10 T cell receptor beta chains below all came from one sample that was sequenced in a study of T-cell reconstitution after alpha-beta-depleted transplantation in children (dated by TCRdb to 2016 to 2017). The library was prepared using PCR. The reads were generated on an Illumina HiSeq 2500. TCR libraries were prepared with molecular barcoding, using unique molecular identifiers to normalize TCRbeta repertoire quantification. Clones were called with MiXCR by TCRdb after fastp trimmed the public reads at Q25, and only in-frame beta chains were retained. Under each unique CDR3 protein, matching rows form one entry showing the most common genes and DNA. This sample gives almost 250,000 distinct CDR3 sequences in total; about a quarter of them show up just once. The top ten constitute roughly 2.6% of the sample. The treatment or condition label here, explained by the study, means: allogeneic hematopoietic cell transplantation with graft depleted of TCRalphabeta T cells and CD19 B cells.

Source: PBMCs, taken before TCRalphabeta/CD19-depleted stem cell transplant. The origin of the receptors is a girl aged 2-9 years with Fanconi anemia, due to receive a stem cell transplant.

The gene calls are TRBV29-1 and TRBJ2-1; a possible D gene is TRBD1 (6 bases). CDR3 length: 13 amino acids. Germline lookup yields CDR1 SQVTM and CDR2 ANQGSEA. The V end lost 6 bases, the J end lost 6 bases, and 15 bases lay between the germline ends. CDR3 loop: CSVGQIGINEQFF. In DNA form, the CDR3 reads TGCAGCGTCGGACAGATAGGAATCAATGAGCAGTTCTTC.

This clonotype was counted a few times. The V gene is TRBV20-1, the J gene TRBJ2-5; D may be TRBD2 (5 bases). Trimming pared 3 bases from V and 4 bases from J, leaving 12 bases between. The CDR3 loop spans 13 amino acids. Germline V CDR1 and CDR2: DFQATT, SNEGSKA (reference sequence). CDR3 in DNA: TGCAGTGCTAGTCTAGCTATCGGAGAGACCCAGTACTTC. Protein sequence: CSASLAIGETQYF.

V usage is TRBV5-1 and J usage is TRBJ1-2; TRBD1 matches 8 bases. In germline, CDR1 is SGHRS, CDR2 YFSETQ. This CDR3 has 13 amino acids. Losses at the gene ends were 4 bases for V and 4 bases for J; bases not matched to a gene: 3. This chain's CDR3 is CASSAGTGYGYTF. CDR3 DNA: TGCGCCAGCAGCGCCGGGACAGGCTATGGCTACACCTTC.

About this clonotype itself: The CDR3 end shows no conserved phenylalanine or tryptophan, and so a read error is likely. The rearrangement uses TRBV7-2 and TRBJ2-5; 10 bases agree with TRBD1. Germline V gene sequence: CDR1 SGHTA, CDR2 FQGNSA. V shed 1 base, J shed 9 bases, and the junction held 2 bases outside the gene matches. The CDR3 runs to 13 residues. The CDR3 DNA sequence: TGTGCCAGCAGCTTAGGGACAGGGGGACCCCAGTACTTA. This gives the protein CASSLGTGGPQYL.

The V and J genes are TRBV7-9 and TRBJ1-2; D gene uncertain. Germline lookup yields CDR1 SEHNR and CDR2 FQNEAQ (reference sequence). This CDR3 has 13 residues. The V and J ends lost 4 bases and 7 bases respectively, with 13 bases between them. The DNA for the CDR3 is TGTGCCAGCAGCTCCAGCAAAGGGTCTGGCTACACCTTC. Protein product: CASSSSKGSGYTF.

The chain combines TRBV7-2 with TRBJ2-1, with TRBD2 identical over 12 bases. This CDR3 spans 22 amino acids. J was trimmed by 8 bases and V by 5 bases; bases with no gene match: 28. CDR1 and CDR2 from the germline V gene are SGHTA and FQGNSA. In DNA form, the CDR3 reads TGTGCCAGCAGCGAGGCTCGACCGGCGGCTAGCGGGGGGGCATTATATAGGGATGAGCAGTTCTTC. Translation: CASSEARPAASGGALYRDEQFF.

This clonotype has more than one count but fewer than ten. The chain uses TRBV10-1 and TRBJ2-7, with 10 bases fitting TRBD2. Germline V gene sequence: CDR1 WNHNN, CDR2 SYGVQD (reference sequence). CDR3 length equals 17 residues. The junction had 15 bases not matched to a gene; V was cut back by 7 bases and J by 3 bases. The CDR3, as DNA: TGCGCCAGCAAGTCGAGCGGGGGGGCCGCTAAAAGCTACGAGCAGTACTTC. It is translated as CASKSSGGAAKSYEQYF.

V gene TRBV3-1 combines with J gene TRBJ2-7; 8 bases map to TRBD1. V shed 7 bases, J shed 6 bases, and the junction held 14 bases outside the gene matches. CDR1 and CDR2 (germline): LGHDT, YNNKEL (reference sequence). The CDR3 is 15 amino acids. The CDR3 bases are TGTGCCAGCACCCAGGGGGCCGGCAGGGTCGTCGAGCAGTACTTC. Translation: CASTQGAGRVVEQYF.

This chain uses TRBV20-1 with TRBJ2-7; D remains unclear. CDR3 length equals 13 residues. Germline V lookup: CDR1 DFQATT, CDR2 SNEGSKA (reference sequence). V lost 1 base and J lost 3, with 10 bases in between. CDR3 DNA: TGCAGTGCTAGAGGCCCCCTCATCTACGAGCAGTACTTC. As protein: CSARGPLIYEQYF.

In its sample, this clonotype was seen many times. This chain connects TRBV19 to TRBJ2-1, with a tentative D call TRBD2 (5 bases). The germline CDR1 and CDR2 sequences are LNHDA and SQIVND (reference sequence). The V gene lost 7 bases and the J gene lost 6 bases, with 13 bases spanning the gap. The CDR3 has 13 amino acids. CDR3 in amino acids: CASTSLGVNEQFF. DNA for the CDR3: TGTGCCAGTACGTCGTTGGGAGTCAATGAGCAGTTCTTC. Full variable domain (rest looked up from reference TRBV19 and TRBJ2-1): DGGITQSPKYLFRKEGQNVTLSCEQNLNHDAMYWYRQDPGQGLRLIYYSQIVNDFQKGDIAEGYSVSREKKESFPLTVTSAQKNPTAFYLCASTSLGVNEQFFGPGTRLTVL.